This TCR beta chain was captured in a study of blood T cell repertoires in COVID-19. Study overall: The samples span acute and convalescent COVID-19 from the United States, Italy and Spain. T cells, B-cell-depleted T cells, or PBMCs provided the cDNA or gDNA that served as material.

Study processing details: Amplification of reference gene primers was used by the study to estimate nucleated cell counts. Sequencing used immunoSEQ multiplex PCR; TCRdb keeps in-frame clones, though not all of them. That table furnishes V, J and clone size, whereas the DNA furnished D and trimming. The sample holds some 350,000 clones, 88% seen once. Enrolment of Seattle patients took place during active infection, and they were followed longitudinally. Between the trimmed V and J ends, which lost 9 bases and 2 bases, there was a span of 11 bases. The CDR3 has 13 residues. Germline CDR1 is WSHSY and CDR2 is SAAADI.

This chain links TRBV10-2 with TRBJ1-5; D call uncertain. The sample comprised peripheral blood. This sequence was found in a woman in her 70s with COVID-19, enrolled during active disease. The CDR3 DNA follows: TGCGCCAGTTCCCCCTCGGGCAATCAGCCCCAGCATTTT. This codes for CASSPSGNQPQHF.